This is a list of T cell receptor beta chains from one sample in a study of shared clonotypes between healthy human individuals. Some clones are missing from TCRdb's copy, which holds only in-frame ones; the method was immunoSEQ multiplex PCR. This table has about 2.1 million clones, roughly 93% appearing once. Sequenced: naive CD8+ T cells from PBMCs. These receptors came from a man aged 18 to 30 in good health. Some clones in this sample may be carry-over from other donors' samples. CDR3s include the opening cysteine and the closing phenylalanine or tryptophan. Fields, in order: D gene, clone size, V gene, J gene, CDR3 protein, CDR3 DNA. D genes are given only for firm matches. Only some rows state a clone size, as once, few, many or a class for expanded clones.

NA	once	TRBV7-3	TRBJ2-6	CASSLLPGASGANVLTF	TGTGCCAGCAGCTTATTACCGGGAGCTTCTGGGGCCAACGTCCTGACTTTC
TRBD1	NA	TRBV10-2	TRBJ2-1	CASSRTGEGTLEQFF	TGCGCCAGCAGCCGGACAGGGGAGGGTACCCTTGAGCAGTTCTTC
NA	NA	TRBV6-1	TRBJ2-7	CASTWTANPYEQYF	TGTGCCAGCACGTGGACAGCGAACCCCTACGAGCAGTACTTC
TRBD1	NA	TRBV7-9	TRBJ2-1	CASSHQDRLSYNEQFF	TGTGCCAGCAGCCATCAGGACAGGCTATCCTACAATGAGCAGTTCTTC
TRBD1	NA	TRBV27	TRBJ2-7	CASSLGGQGYEQYF	TGTGCCAGCAGCCTTGGGGGACAGGGTTACGAGCAGTACTTC
TRBD2	once	TRBV6-5	TRBJ2-5	CASSYSAGGWEETQYF	TGTGCCAGCAGTTACTCGGCGGGGGGATGGGAAGAGACCCAGTACTTC
TRBD1	NA	TRBV30	TRBJ2-7	CAWWTGGGEQYF	TGTGCCTGGTGGACAGGGGGCGGCGAGCAGTACTTC
NA	once	TRBV9	TRBJ2-3	CASSVASGTDTQYF	TGTGCCAGCAGCGTAGCCAGCGGCACAGATACGCAGTATTTT
TRBD2	NA	TRBV2	TRBJ2-7	CASSPSGSWNEQYF	TGTGCCAGCAGCCCTAGCGGGAGTTGGAACGAGCAGTACTTC
NA	NA	TRBV7-9	TRBJ1-3	CASASRVGGNTIYF	TGTGCCAGCGCCTCGAGGGTGGGGGGAAACACCATATATTTT
NA	NA	TRBV19	TRBJ2-2	CASWGAGLNTGELFF	TGTGCCAGTTGGGGGGCAGGCCTGAACACCGGGGAGCTGTTTTTT
NA	NA	TRBV6-5	TRBJ2-1	CASSYSGGQGNEQFF	TGTGCCAGCAGTTACTCGGGAGGTCAGGGCAATGAGCAGTTCTTC
NA	NA	TRBV6-1	TRBJ1-1	CASSSIEAFF	TGTGCCAGCAGTTCCATTGAAGCTTTCTTT
TRBD1	NA	TRBV9	TRBJ1-5	CASSVGTGFNQPQHF	TGTGCCAGCAGCGTTGGGACAGGGTTTAATCAGCCCCAGCATTTT
TRBD2	NA	TRBV19	TRBJ2-3	CASSLLAVGADTQYF	TGTGCCAGTAGCCTACTAGCGGTAGGGGCAGATACGCAGTATTTT